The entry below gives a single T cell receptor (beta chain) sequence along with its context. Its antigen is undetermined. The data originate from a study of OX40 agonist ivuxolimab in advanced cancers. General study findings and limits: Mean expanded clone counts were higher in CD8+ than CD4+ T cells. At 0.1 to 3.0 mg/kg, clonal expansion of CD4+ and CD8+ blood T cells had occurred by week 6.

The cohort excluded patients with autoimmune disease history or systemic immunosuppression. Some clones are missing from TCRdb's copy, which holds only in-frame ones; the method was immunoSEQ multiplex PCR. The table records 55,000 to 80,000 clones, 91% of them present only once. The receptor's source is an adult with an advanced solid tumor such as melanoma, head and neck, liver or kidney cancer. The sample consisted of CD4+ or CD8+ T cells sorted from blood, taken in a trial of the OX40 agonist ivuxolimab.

Here the CDR3 reads CASSLPQGGPYEQYF. The CDR3 DNA is TGTGCCAGCAGCTTGCCCCAGGGGGGACCCTACGAGCAGTACTTC. This chain uses TRBV5-6 with TRBJ2-7, with D possibly TRBD1 on 7 matching bases. V lost 1 base, J lost 2 bases, and 13 bases lay in between. The CDR3 totals 15 residues. CDR1 SGHDT and CDR2 YYEEEE come from the germline V gene.